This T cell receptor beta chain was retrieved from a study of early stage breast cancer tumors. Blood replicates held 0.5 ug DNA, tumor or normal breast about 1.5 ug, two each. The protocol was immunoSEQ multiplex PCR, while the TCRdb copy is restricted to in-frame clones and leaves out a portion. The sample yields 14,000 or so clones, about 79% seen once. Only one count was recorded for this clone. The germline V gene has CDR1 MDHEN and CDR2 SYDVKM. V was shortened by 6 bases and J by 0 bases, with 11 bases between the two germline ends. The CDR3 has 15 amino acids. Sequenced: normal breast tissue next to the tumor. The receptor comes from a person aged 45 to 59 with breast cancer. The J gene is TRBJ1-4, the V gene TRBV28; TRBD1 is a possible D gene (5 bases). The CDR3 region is CASSGADSTNEKLFF. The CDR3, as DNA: TGTGCCAGCAGCGGGGCGGATTCAACTAATGAAAAACTGTTTTTT.